The table lists the clone carrying this T cell receptor (beta chain) with many counts. Its antigen remains unidentified. From RNA, the CDR3 regions of TCR beta chains were amplified and sequenced. RT-PCR with HTBI primers came first, then second-round multiplex PCR. TCRdb processed the multiplex PCR reads anew with MiXCR; each CDR3 protein has one entry. The repertoire holds a few hundred thousand distinct CDR3 sequences, with approximately 37% as singletons. The sample belongs to a study of Graves' ophthalmopathy and Graves' hyperthyroidism. Study-wide results and caveats: Ophthalmopathy was separated from stable hyperthyroidism by a 13-signature model with roughly 91% sensitivity and roughly 81% specificity.

The CDR3 consists of 14 residues. Germline loops: CDR1 PRHDT, CDR2 FYEKMQ (reference sequence). Trimming shortened V by 5 bases and J by 1 base, and 11 bases separated the two germline ends. Thyroid ultrasound, orbital computed tomography, TRAb, serum thyroxine and clinical symptoms formed the basis of diagnosis. This receptor was taken from an adult man with Graves' hyperthyroidism. The V gene is TRBV13, the J gene TRBJ2-5, with D hard to call. Sequencing used peripheral blood or thyroid tissue (not recorded which). CDR3 bases: TGTGCCAGCAGCCTCTGGGCCTCCCAAGAGACCCAGTACTTC. This translates into CASSLWASQETQYF.